The sequence of this TCR beta chain was determined in a study of blood T cell repertoires in COVID-19 (dated by TCRdb to the early 2020s). With respect to the entire study: Samples from collaborators originated in the United States, Italy and Spain and spanned both the acute and convalescent phases of COVID-19. Deeply sampled blood TCRbeta repertoires from subjects exposed to, actively infected with, or recovered from COVID-19 were included in the dataset. The prospective study material was composed of cDNA or gDNA derived from T cells, B-cell-depleted T cells, or PBMCs. The samples were drawn from two sources: the first 160 participants of the ongoing ImmuneRACE study, and 1,200 or so subjects contributed by 6 global collaborators. Where available, HLA class I and class II types were obtained from metadata supplied by the sample provider rather than from assay-based typing. The repertoires were made available in a free public database intended to serve as a resource for research on the immune response to SARS-CoV-2. Nearly every sample came with metadata listing a de-identified subject ID, COVID-19 status, age in years and sex.

Study-wide findings and limitations: How much clinical and demographic metadata was included differed by source and by participant, and the metadata was provided uncurated.

The collaborating institutions used their own protocols to collect whole blood in K2EDTA tubes. For TCRbeta analysis, collaborator samples were shipped as frozen whole blood, as isolated PBMCs, or as DNA extracted from either sample type. Comment on this clone: Its antigen target is currently unknown. The sample holds no much larger clone one base away, and base qualities are not on file.

TCRbeta CDR3 regions were amplified from genomic DNA by means of the immunoSEQ Assay, a bias-controlled multiplex PCR. The source study handled its data this way. Within the assay, amplification of reference gene primers was used to estimate how many nucleated cells each sample contained. To quantify the absolute abundance of each unique TCRbeta CDR3 rearrangement, sequence reads were collapsed and filtered. For each sample, productive Simpson clonality was calculated as the square root of Simpson's diversity index over productive rearrangements. The clones in this table, taken by TCRdb from immuneACCESS, are in-frame only. Not every clone is retained; where verified, under half of the shortfall comes from an unresolved V gene, and the cause of the rest is unknown. The D gene and trimming were derived from the DNA, and the V and J assignments and clone size from that table. The sample includes tens of thousands of clones, with around 87% observed a single time. 7.4% of the sample belongs to the ten largest clones.

The clonotype was recovered from a human donor with active COVID-19. The donor label of this sample is uncertain. Sequenced sample: peripheral blood.

CDR3 region: CASSQDGGGPSYEQYF. Here is the DNA: TGTGCCAGCAGCCAAGACGGCGGGGGGCCCTCCTACGAGCAGTACTTC. In this chain, TRBV3-1 (or the pseudogene TRBV3-2) is recombined with TRBJ2-7; the junction holds 8 bases that match TRBD2. The CDR3 holds 16 amino acids from the cysteine to the phenylalanine. Only the CDR3 part of the read is kept: 48 bases, read in frame from the first base. In the germline V gene (reference sequence), CDR1 corresponds to LGHDT and CDR2 to YNNKEL. Trimming removed 0 bases from V and 0 bases from J; the gene matches leave 4 bases unexplained.